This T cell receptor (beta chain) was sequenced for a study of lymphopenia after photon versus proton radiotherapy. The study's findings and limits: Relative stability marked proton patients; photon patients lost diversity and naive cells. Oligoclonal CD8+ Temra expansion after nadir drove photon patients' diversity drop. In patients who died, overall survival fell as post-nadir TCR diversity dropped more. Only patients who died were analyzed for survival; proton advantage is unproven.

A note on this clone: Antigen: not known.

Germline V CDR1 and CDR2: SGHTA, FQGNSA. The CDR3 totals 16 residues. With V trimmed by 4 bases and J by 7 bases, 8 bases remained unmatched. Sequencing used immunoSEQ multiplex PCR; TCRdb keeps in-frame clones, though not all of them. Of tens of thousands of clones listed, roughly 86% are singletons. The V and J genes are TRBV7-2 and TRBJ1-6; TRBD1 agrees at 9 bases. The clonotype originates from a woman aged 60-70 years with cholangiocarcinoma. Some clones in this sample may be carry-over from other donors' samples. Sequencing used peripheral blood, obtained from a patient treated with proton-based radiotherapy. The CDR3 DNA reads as TGTGCCAGCAGCTACCAGGGACAGGGAGGGAATTCACCCCTCCACTTT. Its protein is CASSYQGQGGNSPLHF.